These 20 T cell receptor beta chains share one sample of origin, sequenced in a study of human T cells and chemical hapten exposure. From the RACE reads, TCRdb called clonotypes with MiXCR, one entry per CDR3 protein. Of around 260,000 distinct CDR3 sequences listed, over 8% are singletons. This sample's time point: pre-sensitization, week 0. The treatment denotes: therapeutic diphenylcyclopropenone sensitization with weekly scalp DPC. Here the sequenced sample was whole blood, taken in connection with sensitization to the hapten diphenylcyclopropenone (DPC). The source is a woman aged 40 to 49 with alopecia areata. Some clones in this sample may be carry-over from other donors' samples.

This clonotype was picked up many times. The chain recombines TRBV4-3 with TRBJ2-5; 9 bases fit TRBD1. This CDR3 is built from 16 residues. In germline, CDR1 is LGHNA, CDR2 YSLEER. V lost 5 bases and J lost 5; bases outside the gene matches: 12. CDR3 in DNA: TGCGCCAGCAGCAAGGGGACAGGGAGCGGTCCGGAGACCCAGTACTTC. Translation: CASSKGTGSGPETQYF.

The gene calls are TRBV20-1 and TRBJ2-7, with 8 bases that match TRBD2. The CDR3 has 15 residues. From germline, CDR1 is DFQATT and CDR2 SNEGSKA (reference sequence). With 2 bases clipped from V and 7 bases from J, the junction kept 13 bases outside the gene matches. The CDR3 sequence is CSARIAGRSGGEQYF. CDR3 DNA: TGCAGTGCTAGAATAGCGGGCCGATCGGGGGGGGAGCAGTACTTC.

The chain recombines TRBV7-9 with TRBJ1-5; D unresolved. The CDR3 extends over 15 amino acids. Germline CDR1 and CDR2: SEHNR and FQNEAQ (reference sequence). Trimming took 1 base from V and 3 from J, leaving 10 bases between them. For the CDR3, the DNA is TGTGCCAGCAGCTTAGTGGGCAGCCCCAATCAGCCCCAGCATTTT. Protein: CASSLVGSPNQPQHF. Drawing the rest from reference TRBV7-9 and TRBJ1-5, the complete variable domain is DTGVSQNPRHKITKRGQNVTFRCDPISEHNRLYWYRQTLGQGPEFLTYFQNEAQLEKSRLLSDRFSAERPKGSFSTLEIQRTEQGDSAMYLCASSLVGSPNQPQHFGDGTRLSIL.

This clonotype was detected only a few times. The chain has TRBV28 and TRBJ2-3; TRBD1 matches 9 bases. The CDR3 covers 19 residues. Germline lookup yields CDR1 MDHEN and CDR2 SYDVKM. The ends lost 5 bases at V and 3 bases at J; junction bases unmatched: 18. The CDR3 is CASSKRVPGQGLRTDTQYF. CDR3 sequence (DNA): TGTGCCAGCAGTAAACGAGTCCCGGGACAGGGTTTGAGGACAGATACGCAGTATTTT.

This chain links TRBV6-2 or TRBV6-3 with TRBJ2-7; D ambiguous. CDR3 length: 11 amino acids. V lost 6 bases and J lost 5, with 8 bases in between. Germline V gene data show CDR1 as MNHEY and CDR2 as SVGEGT. DNA of the CDR3: TGTGCCAGCAGACACGCCCACGAGCAGTACTTC. As protein: CASRHAHEQYF.

This clonotype was found a few times. This chain connects TRBV25-1 to TRBJ2-1; 7 nucleotides line up with TRBD2. The V gene's germline CDR1 is MGHDK and CDR2 SYGVNS. The CDR3 sequence is 16 residues long. V dropped 5 bases and J dropped 0; count of bases not matched to a gene: 7. Here the CDR3 reads CASSPLAVSSYNEQFF. The CDR3 DNA reads TGTGCCAGCAGTCCCCTAGCGGTTAGCTCCTACAATGAGCAGTTCTTC.

This clonotype has just a few counts. This rearrangement joins TRBV4-3 to TRBJ1-4; the D is unclear. Germline lookup yields CDR1 LGHNA and CDR2 YSLEER. V gave up 0 bases and J gave up 6 bases, with 5 bases separating them. The CDR3 has 13 residues. Here the CDR3 reads CASSQDRDEKLFF. In DNA form, the CDR3 reads TGCGCCAGCAGCCAAGATAGGGATGAAAAACTGTTTTTT.

This clonotype was seen more than once but under ten times. This chain connects TRBV6-2 or TRBV6-3 to TRBJ2-1, with 11 bases that match TRBD2. Germline trimming cut 0 bases from V and 10 bases from J; bases unmatched to any gene: 8. CDR3 length: 16 residues. Germline V gives CDR1 MNHEY, CDR2 SVGEGT. The CDR3 sequence is CASSYSITSGSGEQFF. The CDR3 nucleotides are TGTGCCAGCAGTTACTCGATAACTAGCGGGAGTGGGGAGCAGTTCTTC.

The chain couples TRBV11-3 to TRBJ2-7, with 8 nucleotides matching TRBD1. The V and J ends lost 3 bases and 2 bases, in that order; junction bases with no gene match: 6. In germline, CDR1 is SGHNT, CDR2 YENEEA. The CDR3 is made up of 15 amino acids. This CDR3 reads CASSLSSGGTYEQYF. The CDR3 coding sequence is TGTGCCAGCAGCTTGTCGTCAGGGGGCACCTACGAGCAGTACTTC.

In this sample, this clonotype turned up a few times. The chain is built from TRBV4-3 and TRBJ2-3; D possibly corresponds to TRBD2 (7 bases). This CDR3 comprises 16 residues. The germline V and J ends were trimmed by 0 bases and 0 bases, with 10 bases remaining between them. In germline, CDR1 is LGHNA, CDR2 YSLEER. This CDR3 is CASSQDGGHSTDTQYF. CDR3 bases: TGCGCCAGCAGCCAAGACGGGGGGCATAGCACAGATACGCAGTATTTT.

This clonotype was counted only a few times. The chain is built from TRBV28 and TRBJ2-1, with D possibly matching TRBD1 (6 bases). The CDR3 runs to 16 residues. V was clipped by 3 bases and J by 10 bases, with 22 bases between them. Germline V gives CDR1 MDHEN, CDR2 SYDVKM. CDR3 coding DNA: TGTGCCAGCAGTTTCAGGGGCGATGGTAGAGCAGGAGAGCAGTTCTTC. Translated: CASSFRGDGRAGEQFF.

A few counts support this clonotype. The genes are TRBV7-2 and TRBJ2-2; 13 nucleotides align to TRBD2. Looked up from germline, CDR1 is SGHTA and CDR2 is FQGNSA. The CDR3 covers 17 residues. J gave up 5 bases and V 3 bases, and 6 bases lay outside the gene matches. The CDR3 here is CASSFSSTSGRTGELFF. The CDR3 coding sequence is TGTGCCAGCAGCTTTAGTTCGACTAGCGGGAGGACCGGGGAGCTGTTTTTT.

This clonotype was detected ten times or more. This sequence joins TRBV29-1 and TRBJ2-7; either TRBD1 or TRBD2 may supply D (5 bases each). V lost 0 bases to trimming and J lost 3 bases, with 12 bases between them. The germline CDR1 and CDR2 sequences are SQVTM and ANQGSEA. This CDR3 has 14 residues. The CDR3 DNA follows: TGCAGCGTTGAAGACCGGGACCAGGGCTACGAGCAGTACTTC. It yields the protein CSVEDRDQGYEQYF.

The rearrangement uses TRBV20-1 and TRBJ1-1; no definite D call. Between the trimmed V and J ends, which lost 5 bases and 1 base, there was a span of 8 bases. Germline lookup yields CDR1 DFQATT and CDR2 SNEGSKA (reference sequence). The CDR3 runs 12 residues. The CDR3 sequence is CSARHPNTEAFF. As DNA, the CDR3 is TGCAGTGCTCGACATCCGAACACTGAAGCTTTCTTT.

The chain joins TRBV18 to TRBJ1-5; no firm D call. Trimming left V 0 bases short and J 7 bases short, with 10 bases between. The germline V gene encodes CDR1 KGHSH and CDR2 LQKENI. The CDR3 is 14 residues long. The CDR3 region has the DNA TGTGCCAGCTCACCACCAAATGGGAACCAGCCCCAGCATTTT. Translating it yields CASSPPNGNQPQHF. Full variable domain (missing parts from reference TRBV18 and TRBJ1-5): NAGVMQNPRHLVRRRGQEARLRCSPMKGHSHVYWYRQLPEEGLKFMVYLQKENIIDESGMPKERFSAEFPKEGPSILRIQQVVRGDSAAYFCASSPPNGNQPQHFGDGTRLSIL.

V gene TRBV10-3 combines with J gene TRBJ2-7, with a tentative D call TRBD1 (5 bases). The germline V gene has CDR1 ENHRY and CDR2 SYGVKD. The CDR3 has 14 residues. Trimming shortened V by 10 bases and J by 2 bases, and 18 bases separated the two germline ends. The CDR3 DNA follows: TGTGCCACTGGAGACAGCCTCAATACCTACGAGCAGTACTTC. Amino acid sequence: CATGDSLNTYEQYF.

The chain links TRBV28 to TRBJ1-5; D is unresolved. Per germline, CDR1 MDHEN and CDR2 SYDVKM. V gave up 4 bases and J gave up 4 bases, with 11 bases separating them. The CDR3 has 14 amino acids. The CDR3 sequence is CASSYRKANQPQHF. CDR3 bases: TGTGCCAGCAGTTACCGGAAGGCAAATCAGCCCCAGCATTTT.

There are many counts of this clonotype. This chain links TRBV12-3 or TRBV12-4 with TRBJ1-6; TRBD1 might be the D (5 bases). V was shortened by 5 bases and J by 3 bases, with 8 bases between the two germline ends. The CDR3 covers 14 residues. The CDR3 here is CASSPDSYNSPLHF. The CDR3 bases are TGTGCCAGCAGTCCCGACAGCTATAATTCACCCCTCCACTTT.

This clonotype was seen only a few times. The chain links TRBV6-2 or TRBV6-3 to TRBJ2-7, with TRBD2 matching over 9 bases. The length of the CDR3 is 12 residues. Trimming at V came to 6 bases and at J to 5 bases, leaving 2 bases not matched to a gene. CDR1 is MNHEY, CDR2 SVGEGT, per germline. The CDR3 coding sequence is TGTGCCAGCAGGGCTAGCGGGAACGAGCAGTACTTC. It codes for CASRASGNEQYF.

The rearrangement joins TRBV14 to TRBJ2-7; D not resolved. Between the trimmed V and J ends, which lost 4 bases and 5 bases, there was a span of 9 bases. CDR3 length: 12 residues. In germline, CDR1 is SGHDN, CDR2 FVKESK. The CDR3 DNA is TGTGCCAGCAGCCCTGCATTCCACGAGCAGTACTTC. The encoded protein is CASSPAFHEQYF.